This record covers a single T cell receptor beta chain. What it binds is unknown. Vbeta (60) and Jbeta (13) primers were used in the PCR. Profiling relied on immunoSEQ multiplex PCR, and the TCRdb table lists in-frame clones only, not all of them. The data show around 90,000 clones, approximately 80% seen once. The CDR3 spans 15 residues. Germline V lookup: CDR1 MNHEY, CDR2 SVGAGI. V trimming: 5 bases; J trimming: 10 bases; junction bases outside the gene matches: 10. This sample stems from a study of cytomegalovirus exposure and HLA in healthy donors. Whole-study findings and limits: After further analysis at a later stage, 16,951 TCR beta sequences were associated with HLA alleles at 0.05 false discovery rate.

Sequencing was performed on PBMCs. The chain links TRBV6-5 to TRBJ1-6; TRBD1 aligns across 8 bases. The source is a man aged 25-45 years in good health and CMV-seronegative. CDR3 bases: TGTGCCAGCAGTAATTCCTTTGCAGGGGGCTCACCCCTCCACTTT. This sequence encodes CASSNSFAGGSPLHF.